This TCR beta chain was obtained from a study of cytomegalovirus exposure and HLA in healthy donors. Trimming took 1 base from V and 1 from J, leaving 14 bases between them. This CDR3 has 16 residues. Germline CDR1 MGHRA, CDR2 YSYEKL. The PCR employed 60 Vbeta primers together with 13 Jbeta primers. Using immunoSEQ multiplex PCR, the repertoire was profiled, and TCRdb retains in-frame clones only, with some absent. The sample table includes under 95,000 clones. The receptor's source is a female donor in good health and CMV-seropositive. Sample: PBMCs. This chain connects TRBV4-1 to TRBJ2-7; perhaps TRBD1 as D (6 bases). The CDR3 DNA follows: TGCGCCAGCAGCCAAGGTCGGGCGAGGGGGTCCTACGAGCAGTACTTC. Translated, it gives CASSQGRARGSYEQYF.